This T cell receptor (beta chain) was captured by sequencing in a study of T cell repertoires in ileal Crohn's disease. General study results and limits: Sorted CD8 T cells held more high-frequency clones than CD4.

The repertoire was sequenced with immunoSEQ multiplex PCR; TCRdb's copy has only in-frame clones and lacks some. The sample lists thousands of clones; 60% to 80% were seen once. This CDR3 has 14 amino acids. Germline loops: CDR1 SGHNT, CDR2 YYREEE (reference sequence). Time point described: neoterminal ileum biopsy at postoperative endoscopy, about 6 months after surgery. Eligibility required adulthood, ileal or ileocolonic Crohn's disease and indicated ileocolonic resection. Notes on this clone: Its specificity is not known.

The sample consisted of ileal tissue. The sequence was obtained from an adult with Crohn's disease. The rearrangement links TRBV5-4 to TRBJ2-5; 11 nucleotides line up with TRBD1. The end of the DNA is better explained by TRBJ2-7, so the J call may be wrong. CDR3 nucleotide sequence: TGTGCCAGCAGTCCCGGGACAGGGGGCTACGAGCAGTACTTC. This encodes CASSPGTGGYEQYF.